Listed here are 15 T cell receptor beta chains from one sample, sequenced in a study of CD8 T cells in ankylosing spondylitis. MiXCR, run by TCRdb on the 5' RACE reads, gives a single entry per CDR3 protein. The table lists just under 350,000 distinct CDR3 sequences, about 15% of them singletons. The sample was blood, either unsorted or a sorted T cell fraction (not recorded which). The receptors were gathered from a male donor with ankylosing spondylitis or in good health (not recorded which).

The chain employs TRBV12-3 or TRBV12-4 and TRBJ1-1, with 7 positions matching TRBD1. V dropped 8 bases and J dropped 3; count of bases not matched to a gene: 3. CDR3 length: 12 amino acids. The CDR3 DNA is TGTGCCAGCGGAGGGGGCTACACTGAAGCTTTCTTT. Its protein product is CASGGGYTEAFF.

A few counts support this clonotype. V is TRBV21-1 and J is TRBJ2-5; TRBD2 was called by the table and not checked on the DNA. TRBV21-1 is a documented pseudogene. The CDR3 totals 15 residues. The CDR3: CASSPQLAGEETQYF. CDR3 in DNA: TGTGCCAGCAGCCCTCAGCTAGCGGGGGAAGAGACCCAGTACTTC.

This clonotype occurred many times. For the CDR3, the DNA is TGTGCCAGCAGCCGATCGACTAGCTGGGAGACCCAGTACTTC. It translates to CASSRSTSWETQYF. The V gene is TRBV3-1, the J gene TRBJ2-5, with 7 bases that match TRBD2. The CDR3 has 14 amino acids. The ends lost 4 bases at V and 5 bases at J; junction bases unmatched: 7. Germline V gives CDR1 LGHDT, CDR2 YNNKEL (reference sequence).

This clonotype was found a few times. The chain carries TRBV7-9 and TRBJ2-1; 7 nucleotides line up with TRBD2. This CDR3 spans 16 amino acids. Losses at the gene ends were 1 base for V and 9 bases for J; bases not matched to a gene: 12. Germline loops: CDR1 SEHNR, CDR2 FQNEAQ (reference sequence). CDR3: CASSLGGGRAVGEQFF. For the CDR3, the DNA is TGTGCCAGCAGCTTAGGAGGTGGGAGGGCTGTGGGTGAGCAGTTCTTC.

There are many counts of this clonotype. V is TRBV12-3 or TRBV12-4 and J is TRBJ2-7, with 7 bases that match TRBD1. V lost 8 bases to trimming and J lost 3 bases; unmatched junction nucleotides: 10. The CDR3 runs 14 residues. CDR3 bases: TGTGCCAGCTCCCGGGACAGACCTAACTACGAGCAGTACTTC. Its protein is CASSRDRPNYEQYF.

This clonotype was observed many times. This chain links TRBV5-1 with TRBJ2-7; D gene ambiguous. Trimming took 0 bases from V and 3 from J, leaving 1 base between them. CDR1 is SGHRS and CDR2 is YFSETQ in the germline V gene. The CDR3 spans 11 residues. DNA for the CDR3: TGCGCCAGCAGCTTGGACTACGAGCAGTACTTC. This sequence encodes CASSLDYEQYF.

The V call is TRBV12-3 or TRBV12-4, the J call TRBJ1-3; D is undetermined. The V and J ends lost 5 bases and 2 bases respectively, with 13 bases between them. The CDR3 length is 15 residues. The CDR3 region is CASSLTPRPGNTIYF. The CDR3, as DNA: TGTGCCAGCAGTCTGACCCCGAGACCTGGAAACACCATATATTTT.

The chain has TRBV6-5 and TRBJ2-3; possible D gene TRBD2, 7 bases. The germline V and J ends were trimmed by 4 bases and 1 base, with 12 bases remaining between them. Germline assignment: CDR1 MNHEY and CDR2 SVGAGI. CDR3 length equals 15 residues. The CDR3 region is CASSFEGGRTDTQYF. In DNA, the CDR3 is TGTGCCAGCAGTTTCGAGGGGGGGCGCACAGATACGCAGTATTTT.

The V gene is TRBV5-1, the J gene TRBJ1-4, with 7 bases aligning to TRBD1. Trimming took 0 bases from V and 5 from J; bases not matched to a gene: 4. Germline values: CDR1 SGHRS, CDR2 YFSETQ. The CDR3 loop spans 15 amino acids. The CDR3 DNA is TGCGCCAGCAGCTTGGTCACGGGACAGAATGAAAAACTGTTTTTT. As protein: CASSLVTGQNEKLFF.

This chain joins TRBV18 and TRBJ2-7; the match to TRBD1 covers 9 bases. Germline trimming cut 3 bases from V and 4 bases from J; bases unmatched to any gene: 7. Germline lookup yields CDR1 KGHSH and CDR2 LQKENI. CDR3 size: 15 residues. The CDR3 coding sequence is TGTGCCAGCTCACCTCGGGACAGGGAAAAATACGAGCAGTACTTC. Translation gives CASSPRDREKYEQYF.

This clonotype appeared a few times. The CDR3 nucleotides are TGCAGTGCTAGGATCCCGAGCTCCTACAATGAGCAGTTCTTC. Protein: CSARIPSSYNEQFF. The genes are TRBV20-1 and TRBJ2-1; the D is unclear. There are 14 residues in the CDR3. Deletions cut 3 bases from V and 0 bases from J, with 9 bases between. CDR1 DFQATT and CDR2 SNEGSKA come from the germline V gene (reference sequence).

The chain carries TRBV5-1 and TRBJ2-1; no firm D call. Trimming stripped 0 bases from V and 0 bases from J, with 7 bases between. Germline V gene data show CDR1 as SGHRS and CDR2 as YFSETQ. The CDR3 sequence is 15 residues long. The CDR3 DNA sequence: TGCGCCAGCAGCTTGGAGGCTCTCTCCTACAATGAGCAGTTCTTC. It codes for CASSLEALSYNEQFF.

The chain couples TRBV19 to TRBJ1-1; D remains ambiguous. Germline values: CDR1 LNHDA, CDR2 SQIVND (reference sequence). The CDR3 loop spans 15 amino acids. Trimming pared 1 base from V and 5 bases from J, leaving 14 bases between. The CDR3 coding sequence is TGTGCCAGTAGTATAGGAAACCGGGCTGGGACTGAAGCTTTCTTT. Protein product: CASSIGNRAGTEAFF.

This chain joins TRBV5-1 and TRBJ2-7, with 7 nucleotides matching TRBD2. V dropped 4 bases and J dropped 0; count of bases not matched to a gene: 19. Germline V CDR1 and CDR2: SGHRS, YFSETQ. The CDR3 runs 19 residues. The CDR3 loop reads CASSPMTSSGTFISYEQYF. CDR3 DNA sequence: TGCGCCAGCAGCCCGATGACTTCCAGCGGGACCTTTATCTCCTACGAGCAGTACTTC.

The V call is TRBV20-1, the J call TRBJ2-3; D is perhaps TRBD1 or TRBD2 (6 bases each). The V gene's germline CDR1 is DFQATT and CDR2 SNEGSKA (reference sequence). This CDR3 region has 15 residues. V lost 6 bases and J 1 base, leaving 17 bases between the germline ends. The CDR3 bases are TGCAGTGCCATATCGTGGGGGGCACGCACAGATACGCAGTATTTT. Protein sequence: CSAISWGARTDTQYF.